These 8 T cell receptor beta chains were all obtained from the same sample, sequenced in a study of blood T cells in healthy people across ages. A second PCR, run for about 7 to 11 cycles, used a sample-barcoded 5' primer plus a J-beta primer mix. TCRdb ran MiXCR on the 5' RACE reads and lists one entry per CDR3 protein. The table shows hundreds of thousands of distinct CDR3 sequences, with more than 45% occurring only once. Sequencing used blood. These TCRs come from a woman older than 75 in good health.

This clonotype was observed many times. This chain connects TRBV10-3 to TRBJ2-1, with TRBD2 matching over 13 bases. The CDR3 consists of 18 residues. J was trimmed by 3 bases and V by 7 bases; bases with no gene match: 12. In germline, CDR1 is ENHRY, CDR2 SYGVKD. DNA of the CDR3: TGTGCCATCACCACTACTAGCGGGGGGGCTCCCCTCTACAATGAGCAGTTCTTC. Protein sequence: CAITTTSGGAPLYNEQFF.

The J gene is TRBJ2-1, the V gene TRBV27; no definite D call. V was trimmed by 6 bases and J by 0 bases, leaving 12 bases between them. The CDR3 has 15 amino acids. Germline V gives CDR1 MNHEY, CDR2 SMNVEV (reference sequence). The DNA for the CDR3 is TGTGCCAGCAGCCTCGACTTTAGCTCCTACAATGAGCAGTTCTTC. It codes for CASSLDFSSYNEQFF.

Comments on this clonotype: Being one base from a much bigger clone, this may be a read error. The rearrangement links TRBV7-2 to TRBJ2-5; D is uncertain. Between the trimmed V and J ends, which lost 3 bases and 8 bases, there was a span of 7 bases. The CDR3 is made up of 11 amino acids. Germline V gene lookup returns CDR1 SGHTA and CDR2 FQGNSA. The CDR3 sequence: CASSFSSTQYF. DNA for the CDR3: TGTGCCAGCAGCTTCAGTAGCACCCAGTACTTC.

In this sample, this clonotype turned up many times. The chain couples TRBV2 to TRBJ1-5; the D gene is possibly TRBD1 (5 bases). Trimming left V 4 bases short and J 0 bases short, with 7 bases between. Germline CDR1 is SNHLY and CDR2 is FYNNEI. The CDR3 contains 14 residues. CDR3 amino acids: CASSGQSSNQPQHF. DNA for the CDR3: TGTGCCAGCAGTGGACAGAGTAGCAATCAGCCCCAGCATTTT.

This chain connects TRBV3-1 to TRBJ2-3; TRBD2 matches 15 bases. V was pared by 0 bases and J by 0 bases, with 10 bases of the junction left unmatched. The CDR3 is 21 amino acids. The germline V gene encodes CDR1 LGHDT and CDR2 YNNKEL (reference sequence). The CDR3 coding sequence is TGTGCCAGCAGCCAAGAAGGGACTAGCGGGAGGCTTCAATCCAGCACAGATACGCAGTATTTT. Its protein product is CASSQEGTSGRLQSSTDTQYF.

V is TRBV29-1 and J is TRBJ2-2; D is unclear. The CDR3 has 14 amino acids. Trimming removed 4 bases at V and 1 base at J, with 10 bases between. CDR1 and CDR2 (germline): SQVTM, ANQGSEA. This chain's CDR3 is CSVVSQMNTGELFF. The CDR3 region has the DNA TGCAGCGTTGTTTCACAGATGAACACCGGGGAGCTGTTTTTT.

This clonotype was picked up many times. The chain couples TRBV27 to TRBJ2-7; D gene ambiguous. The V and J ends lost 2 bases and 6 bases respectively, with 14 bases between them. This CDR3 has 14 amino acids. Germline V CDR1 and CDR2: MNHEY, SMNVEV (reference sequence). CDR3 coding DNA: TGTGCCAGCAGTTTAGAGGTAGGATCTGGCGAGCAGTACTTC. Protein: CASSLEVGSGEQYF.

The chain uses TRBV20-1 and TRBJ2-7; 12 positions agree with TRBD2. This CDR3 contains 15 residues. The ends lost 1 base at V and 7 bases at J; junction bases unmatched: 8. Germline values: CDR1 DFQATT, CDR2 SNEGSKA (reference sequence). The CDR3 here is CSARAPSGGAKEQYF. The CDR3 DNA follows: TGCAGTGCTAGAGCCCCTAGCGGGGGGGCGAAAGAGCAGTACTTC.